The 8 T cell receptor beta chains below were found in one sample sequenced in a study of identical twins. TCRdb processed the 5' RACE reads anew with MiXCR; each CDR3 protein has one entry. The data contain under 300,000 distinct CDR3 sequences, about 14% of them singletons. The sample was memory (CD45RO+) T cells sorted from blood. These receptors came from a woman aged 18-29 years in good health.

Notes on this clonotype: Germline and junction disagree at one end, which may indicate a read error. The chain is built from TRBV7-3 and TRBJ2-3; 9 nucleotides agree with TRBD1. CDR3 length equals 17 residues. CDR1 is SGHTA, CDR2 FQGTGA, per germline. The CDR3 coding sequence is TGTGCCTGCAGCTCAAGACCGGGACAGGGACGGGCGGGTACGCAGTATTTT. This encodes CACSSRPGQGRAGTQYF.

There are a few counts of this clonotype. V and J are TRBV5-1 and TRBJ2-6; 13 bases align to TRBD2. CDR3 length: 19 residues. V lost 0 bases and J lost 0; bases outside the gene matches: 3. The germline gives CDR1 SGHRS, CDR2 YFSETQ. The CDR3 reads CASSLGLAGGHSGANVLTF. As DNA, the CDR3 is TGCGCCAGCAGCTTGGGACTAGCGGGAGGCCACTCTGGGGCCAACGTCCTGACTTTC.

This clonotype occurred a few times. This chain links TRBV3-1 with TRBJ2-1; 10 nucleotides match TRBD2. CDR1 LGHDT and CDR2 YNNKEL come from the germline V gene (reference sequence). This CDR3 region has 13 residues. With V trimmed by 1 base and J by 10 bases, 1 base remained unmatched. The DNA for the CDR3 is TGTGCCAGCAGCCAAGGGACTAGCGGCGAGCAGTTCTTC. It is translated as CASSQGTSGEQFF.

The gene calls are TRBV4-3 and TRBJ2-2, with a weak D call TRBD1 (6 bases). The CDR3 runs to 13 residues. V lost 0 bases, J lost 7 bases, and 6 bases lay in between. Germline V gene data show CDR1 as LGHNA and CDR2 as YSLEER. In DNA, the CDR3 is TGCGCCAGCAGCCAAGACAGGGGCGGGGAGCTGTTTTTT. This encodes CASSQDRGGELFF.

CDR3 sequence reads: CASSLQGAIIGELFF. Written as DNA, the CDR3 is TGTGCCAGCAGCTTACAGGGGGCAATAATCGGGGAGCTGTTTTTT. The chain has TRBV7-9 and TRBJ2-2; 8 bases fit TRBD1. CDR3 length: 15 amino acids. Germline-derived CDR1 and CDR2 are SEHNR and FQNEAQ (reference sequence). After removal of 2 bases from V and 7 bases from J, the junction contained 6 bases not matched to a gene.

The V and J genes are TRBV5-1 and TRBJ2-7, with a tentative D call TRBD1 (5 bases). The CDR3 totals 15 residues. The V end lost 0 bases, the J end lost 5 bases, and 15 bases lay between the germline ends. Germline V gives CDR1 SGHRS, CDR2 YFSETQ. DNA for the CDR3: TGCGCCAGCAGCTTGGAGGCAGGGTCTCATCACGAGCAGTACTTC. Translation gives CASSLEAGSHHEQYF.

Regarding this clonotype: The junction and the germline gene differ at one end; a read error may be behind it. V is TRBV20-1 and J is TRBJ2-5; D not certain. The CDR3 spans 13 residues. In germline, CDR1 is DFQATT, CDR2 SNEGSKA (reference sequence). Here the CDR3 DNA reads TGCAGTGCTAGTAGGTCCATACAAGAGACGCAGTACTTC. Translated: CSASRSIQETQYF.

The chain combines TRBV11-2 with TRBJ1-2, with a tentative D call TRBD1 (5 bases). V lost 8 bases, J lost 4 bases, and 17 bases lay in between. Germline V lookup: CDR1 SGHAT, CDR2 FQNNGV. This CDR3 region has 14 residues. The CDR3 loop is CASASGRGTYGYTF. The CDR3 coding sequence is TGTGCCAGCGCCTCGGGTAGAGGGACCTATGGCTACACCTTC. The whole variable domain, filled in from reference TRBV11-2 and TRBJ1-2, reads EAGVAQSPRYKIIEKRQSVAFWCNPISGHATLYWYQQILGQGPKLLIQFQNNGVVDDSQLPKDRFSAERLKGVDSTLKIQPAKLEDSAVYLCASASGRGTYGYTFGSGTRLTVV.